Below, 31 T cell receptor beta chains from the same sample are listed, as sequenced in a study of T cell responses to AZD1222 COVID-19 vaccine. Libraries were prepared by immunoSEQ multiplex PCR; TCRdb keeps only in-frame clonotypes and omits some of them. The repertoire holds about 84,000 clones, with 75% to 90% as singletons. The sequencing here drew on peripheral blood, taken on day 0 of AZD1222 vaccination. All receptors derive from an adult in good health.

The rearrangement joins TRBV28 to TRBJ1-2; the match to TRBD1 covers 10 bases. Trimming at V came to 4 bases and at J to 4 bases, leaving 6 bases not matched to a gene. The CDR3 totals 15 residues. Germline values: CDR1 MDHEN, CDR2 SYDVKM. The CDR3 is CASSSGTGASYGYTF. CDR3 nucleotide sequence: TGTGCCAGCAGTTCCGGGACAGGGGCTTCCTATGGCTACACCTTC.

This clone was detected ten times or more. For the CDR3, the DNA is TGTGCCACCCGCCGCTCCTATAATTCACCCCTCCACTTT. This encodes CATRRSYNSPLHF. The chain employs TRBV5-4 and TRBJ1-6; D gene uncertain. This CDR3 contains 13 residues. V shed 9 bases and J shed 0 bases, with 7 bases lying between them. Germline loops: CDR1 SGHNT, CDR2 YYREEE (reference sequence).

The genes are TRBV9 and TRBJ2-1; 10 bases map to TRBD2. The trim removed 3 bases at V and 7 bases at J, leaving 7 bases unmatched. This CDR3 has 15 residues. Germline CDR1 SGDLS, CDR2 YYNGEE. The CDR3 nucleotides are TGTGCCAGCAGCGCCGGGACTAGCGACACGAATGAGCAGTTCTTC. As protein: CASSAGTSDTNEQFF.

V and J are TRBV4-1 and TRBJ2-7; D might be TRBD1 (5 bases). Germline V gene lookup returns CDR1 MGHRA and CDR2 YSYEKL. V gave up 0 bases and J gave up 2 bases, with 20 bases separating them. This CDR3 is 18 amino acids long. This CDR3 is CASSQDQFGAGGPYEQYF. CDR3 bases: TGCGCCAGCAGCCAAGATCAGTTTGGGGCAGGTGGCCCCTACGAGCAGTACTTC.

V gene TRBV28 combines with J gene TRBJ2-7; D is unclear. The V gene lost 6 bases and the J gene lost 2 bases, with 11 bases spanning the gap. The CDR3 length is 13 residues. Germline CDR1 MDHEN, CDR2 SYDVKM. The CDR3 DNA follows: TGTGCCAGCAGGGGCGTCCCTACCTACGAGCAGTACTTC. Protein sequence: CASRGVPTYEQYF.

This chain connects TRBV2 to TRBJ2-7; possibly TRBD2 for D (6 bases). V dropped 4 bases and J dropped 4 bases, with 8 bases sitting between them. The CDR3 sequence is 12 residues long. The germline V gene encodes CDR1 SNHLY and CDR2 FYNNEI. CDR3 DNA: TGTGCCAGCAGTGCCCGGGAGTACGAGCAGTACTTC. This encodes CASSAREYEQYF.

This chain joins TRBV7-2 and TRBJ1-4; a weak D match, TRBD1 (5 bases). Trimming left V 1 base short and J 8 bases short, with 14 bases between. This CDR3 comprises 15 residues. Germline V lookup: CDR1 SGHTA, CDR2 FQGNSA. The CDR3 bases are TGTGCCAGCAGCTTAGGAGTGGGGGGTGGGGAAAAACTGTTTTTT. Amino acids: CASSLGVGGGEKLFF.

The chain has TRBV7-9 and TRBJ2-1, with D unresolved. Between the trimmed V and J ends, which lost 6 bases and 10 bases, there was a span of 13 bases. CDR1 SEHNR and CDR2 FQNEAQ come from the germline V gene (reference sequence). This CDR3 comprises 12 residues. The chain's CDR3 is CASSQRFHEQFF. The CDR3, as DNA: TGTGCCAGCAGTCAAAGGTTCCACGAGCAGTTCTTC.

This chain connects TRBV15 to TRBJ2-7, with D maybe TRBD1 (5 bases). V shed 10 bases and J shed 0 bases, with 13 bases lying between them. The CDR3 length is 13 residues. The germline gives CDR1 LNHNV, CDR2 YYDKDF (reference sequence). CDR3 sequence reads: CASRRGTSYEQYF. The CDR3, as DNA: TGTGCCAGCCGTAGGGGTACCTCCTACGAGCAGTACTTC.

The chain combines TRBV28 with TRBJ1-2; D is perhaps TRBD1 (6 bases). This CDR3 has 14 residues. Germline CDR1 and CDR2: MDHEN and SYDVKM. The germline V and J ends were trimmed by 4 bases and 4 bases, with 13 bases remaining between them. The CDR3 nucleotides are TGTGCCAGCAGTTCCTCGACAGGCGTCTATGGCTACACCTTC. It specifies CASSSSTGVYGYTF.

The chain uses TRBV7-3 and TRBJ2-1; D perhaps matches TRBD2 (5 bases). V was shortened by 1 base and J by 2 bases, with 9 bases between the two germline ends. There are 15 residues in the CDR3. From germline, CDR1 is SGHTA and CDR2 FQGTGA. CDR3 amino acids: CASSLKGAPYNEQFF. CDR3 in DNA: TGTGCCAGCAGCTTAAAGGGAGCCCCCTACAATGAGCAGTTCTTC.

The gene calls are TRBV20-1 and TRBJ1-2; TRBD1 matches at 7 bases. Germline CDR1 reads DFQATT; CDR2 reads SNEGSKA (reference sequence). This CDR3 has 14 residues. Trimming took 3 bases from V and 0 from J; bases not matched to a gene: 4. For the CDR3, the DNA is TGCAGTGCTAGTCGACAGGGAGCTAACTATGGCTACACCTTC. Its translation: CSASRQGANYGYTF.

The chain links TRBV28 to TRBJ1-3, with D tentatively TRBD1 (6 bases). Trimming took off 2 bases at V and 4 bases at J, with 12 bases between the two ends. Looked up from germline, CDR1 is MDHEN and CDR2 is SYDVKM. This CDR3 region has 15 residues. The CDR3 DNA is TGTGCCAGCAGTTTAGGGGGGGCGCTAGGAAACACCATATATTTT. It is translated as CASSLGGALGNTIYF.

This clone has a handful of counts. CDR3 sequence: CASADLSYEQYF. DNA of the CDR3: TGCGCCAGTGCCGACTTATCCTACGAGCAGTACTTC. This chain links TRBV10-2 with TRBJ2-7, with D hard to call. This CDR3 region has 12 residues. V was trimmed by 9 bases and J by 1 base, leaving 10 bases between them. The germline gives CDR1 WSHSY, CDR2 SAAADI.

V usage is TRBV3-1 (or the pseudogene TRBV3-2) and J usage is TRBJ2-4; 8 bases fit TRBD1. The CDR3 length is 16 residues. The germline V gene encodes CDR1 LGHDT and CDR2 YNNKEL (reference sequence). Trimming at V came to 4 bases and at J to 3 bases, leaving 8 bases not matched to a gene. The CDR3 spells CASSPYRDRGKNIQYF. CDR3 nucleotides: TGTGCCAGCAGCCCCTACCGAGACAGGGGCAAAAACATTCAGTACTTC.

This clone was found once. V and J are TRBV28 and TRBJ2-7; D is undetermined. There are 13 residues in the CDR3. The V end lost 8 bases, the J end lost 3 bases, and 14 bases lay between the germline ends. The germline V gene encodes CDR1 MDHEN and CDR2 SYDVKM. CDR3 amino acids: CASGPNQIYEQYF. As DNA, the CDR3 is TGTGCCAGCGGACCCAATCAGATCTACGAGCAGTACTTC.

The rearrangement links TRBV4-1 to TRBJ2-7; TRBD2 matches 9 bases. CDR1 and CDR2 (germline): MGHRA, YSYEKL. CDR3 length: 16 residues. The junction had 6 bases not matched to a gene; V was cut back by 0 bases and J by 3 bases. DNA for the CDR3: TGCGCCAGCAGCCAAGAGGGCGGGAGGGCAGTCTACGAGCAGTACTTC. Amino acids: CASSQEGGRAVYEQYF.

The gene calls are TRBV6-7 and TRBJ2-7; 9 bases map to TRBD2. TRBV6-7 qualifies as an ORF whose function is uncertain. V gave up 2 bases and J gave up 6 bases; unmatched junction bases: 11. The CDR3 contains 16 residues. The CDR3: CASSYEVAGVVGEQYF. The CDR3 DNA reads TGTGCCAGCAGTTACGAGGTAGCGGGAGTAGTAGGCGAGCAGTACTTC.

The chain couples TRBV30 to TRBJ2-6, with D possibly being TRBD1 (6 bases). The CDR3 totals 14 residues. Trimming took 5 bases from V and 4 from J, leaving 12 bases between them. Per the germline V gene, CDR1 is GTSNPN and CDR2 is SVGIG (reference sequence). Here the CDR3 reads CAWQQGRGANVLTF. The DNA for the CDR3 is TGTGCCTGGCAACAGGGTCGGGGGGCCAACGTCCTGACTTTC.

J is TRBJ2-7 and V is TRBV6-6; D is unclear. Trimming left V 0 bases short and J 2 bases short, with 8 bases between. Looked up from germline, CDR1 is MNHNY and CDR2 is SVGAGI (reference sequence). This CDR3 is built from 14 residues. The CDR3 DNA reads TGTGCCAGCAGTTACTCCGGACCCACCTACGAGCAGTACTTC. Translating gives CASSYSGPTYEQYF.

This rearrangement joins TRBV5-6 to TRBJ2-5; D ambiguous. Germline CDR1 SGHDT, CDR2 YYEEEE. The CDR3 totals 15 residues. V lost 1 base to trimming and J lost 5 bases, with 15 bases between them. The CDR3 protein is CASSLISAVAETQYF. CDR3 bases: TGTGCCAGCAGCTTGATATCGGCCGTGGCGGAGACCCAGTACTTC.

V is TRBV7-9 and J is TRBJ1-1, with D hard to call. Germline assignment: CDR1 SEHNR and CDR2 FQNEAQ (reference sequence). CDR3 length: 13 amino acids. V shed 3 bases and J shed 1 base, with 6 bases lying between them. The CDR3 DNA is TGTGCCAGCAGCTTTGGAGAGAACACTGAAGCTTTCTTT. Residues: CASSFGENTEAFF.

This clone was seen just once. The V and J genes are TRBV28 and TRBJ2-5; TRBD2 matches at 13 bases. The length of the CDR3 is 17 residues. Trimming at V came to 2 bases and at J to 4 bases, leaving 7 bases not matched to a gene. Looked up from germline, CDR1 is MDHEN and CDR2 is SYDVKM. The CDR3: CASSLIGLAGVGETQYF. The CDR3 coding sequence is TGTGCCAGCAGTTTAATCGGACTAGCGGGAGTTGGAGAGACCCAGTACTTC. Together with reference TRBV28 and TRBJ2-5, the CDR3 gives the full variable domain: DVKVTQSSRYLVKRTGEKVFLECVQDMDHENMFWYRQDPGLGLRLIYFSYDVKMKEKGDIPEGYSVSREKKERFSLILESASTNQTSMYLCASSLIGLAGVGETQYFGPGTRLLVL.

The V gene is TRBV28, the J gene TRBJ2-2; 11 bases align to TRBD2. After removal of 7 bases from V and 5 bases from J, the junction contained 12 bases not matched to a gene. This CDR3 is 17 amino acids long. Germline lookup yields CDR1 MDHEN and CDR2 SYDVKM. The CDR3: CASIQGTSGGRTGELFF. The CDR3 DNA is TGTGCCAGCATACAAGGGACTAGCGGTGGGCGTACCGGGGAGCTGTTTTTT. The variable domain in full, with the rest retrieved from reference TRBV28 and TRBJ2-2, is DVKVTQSSRYLVKRTGEKVFLECVQDMDHENMFWYRQDPGLGLRLIYFSYDVKMKEKGDIPEGYSVSREKKERFSLILESASTNQTSMYLCASIQGTSGGRTGELFFGEGSRLTVL.

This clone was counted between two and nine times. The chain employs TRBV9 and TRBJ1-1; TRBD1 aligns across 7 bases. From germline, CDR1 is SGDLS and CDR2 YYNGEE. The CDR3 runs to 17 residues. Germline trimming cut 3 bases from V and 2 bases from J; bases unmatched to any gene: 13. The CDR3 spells CASSAAGTASLNTEAFF. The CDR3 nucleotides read TGTGCCAGCAGCGCAGCCGGGACAGCAAGTTTAAACACTGAAGCTTTCTTT.

The CDR3 DNA sequence: TGTGCCAGCAGCCCCACAGGGAATAGGGAGACCCAGTACTTC. This codes for CASSPTGNRETQYF. The chain joins TRBV28 to TRBJ2-5; D possibly corresponds to TRBD1 (6 bases). The V end was cut by 6 bases, the J end by 5 bases, with 16 bases between. In germline, CDR1 is MDHEN, CDR2 SYDVKM. The CDR3 loop spans 14 amino acids.

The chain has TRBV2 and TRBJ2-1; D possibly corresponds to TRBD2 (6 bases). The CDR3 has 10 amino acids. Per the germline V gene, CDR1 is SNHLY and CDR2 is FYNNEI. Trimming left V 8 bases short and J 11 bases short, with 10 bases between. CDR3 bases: TGTGCCAGCTTTGGGACTCAGCAGTTCTTC. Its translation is CASFGTQQFF. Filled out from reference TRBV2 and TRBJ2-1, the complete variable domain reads EPEVTQTPSHQVTQMGQEVILRCVPISNHLYFYWYRQILGQKVEFLVSFYNNEISEKSEIFDDQFSVERPDGSNFTLKIRSTKLEDSAMYFCASFGTQQFFGPGTRLTVL.

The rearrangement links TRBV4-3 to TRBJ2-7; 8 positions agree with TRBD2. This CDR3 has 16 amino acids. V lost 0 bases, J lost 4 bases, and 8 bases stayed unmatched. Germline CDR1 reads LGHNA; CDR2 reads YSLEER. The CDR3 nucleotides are TGCGCCAGCAGCCAAGATATCCTAGCGGGCTATTACGAGCAGTACTTC. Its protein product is CASSQDILAGYYEQYF.

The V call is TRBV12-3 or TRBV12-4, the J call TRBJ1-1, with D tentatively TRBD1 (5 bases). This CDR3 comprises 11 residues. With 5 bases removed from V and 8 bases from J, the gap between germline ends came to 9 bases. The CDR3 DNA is TGTGCCAGCAGTCGCCGACAGGAAGCTTTCTTT. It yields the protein CASSRRQEAFF.

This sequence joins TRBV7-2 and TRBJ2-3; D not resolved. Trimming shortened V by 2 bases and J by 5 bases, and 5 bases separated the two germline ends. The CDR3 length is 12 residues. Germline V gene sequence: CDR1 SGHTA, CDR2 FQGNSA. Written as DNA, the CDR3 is TGTGCCAGCAGCTTACTAGAAGATACGCAGTATTTT. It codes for CASSLLEDTQYF.

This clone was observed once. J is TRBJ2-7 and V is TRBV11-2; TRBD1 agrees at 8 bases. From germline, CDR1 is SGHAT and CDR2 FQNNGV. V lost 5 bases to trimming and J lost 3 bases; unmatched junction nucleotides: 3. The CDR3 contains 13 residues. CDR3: CASSPGQGYEQYF. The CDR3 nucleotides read TGTGCCAGCAGCCCAGGACAGGGCTACGAGCAGTACTTC.